This T cell receptor (beta chain) was recorded in a study of pediatric ulcerative colitis. General study points: Clonal expansions reduced rectal repertoire diversity in acute severe colitis. A couple of rectal clonotypes were found only in ulcerative colitis patients, all of them.

The CDR3 contains 16 residues. Some clones are missing from TCRdb's copy, which holds only in-frame ones; the method was immunoSEQ multiplex PCR. The sample lists roughly 14,000 clones, about 90% occurring once. In the case of this clone: Its cognate antigen is unknown.

The source is a boy aged 5-17 years with moderate ulcerative colitis. The genes are TRBV21-1 and TRBJ2-7; TRBD2, the D gene given by the table, was not confirmed from the DNA. TRBV21-1 counts as a pseudogene. The sample was blood. The CDR3 sequence is CASDYRREESCGEQYF. The DNA for the CDR3 is TGTGCCAGCGACTACAGGAGGGAAGAAAGTTGTGGCGAGCAGTACTTC.